This T cell receptor (beta chain) was captured in a study of OX40 agonist ivuxolimab in advanced cancers. Study details: At doses from 0.01 to 10 mg/kg, patients were given intravenous ivuxolimab every 2 weeks. Antecedent anti-PD-1, anti-PD-L1 or anti-CTLA-4 therapy was permissible, with roughly 36% having received some. Of mixed ages from about 20 to 80 and averaging 60 years, the group was just under 85% male.

The V and J ends lost 1 base and 5 bases respectively, with 3 bases between them. CDR1 and CDR2 from the germline V gene are SGDLS and YYNGEE. The CDR3 is 12 amino acids. This clone was recorded only once. Within the sample, other DNA sequences also encode this same CDR3. Sequenced by immunoSEQ multiplex PCR; TCRdb stores in-frame clones only, minus some. There are 98,000 or so clones in the sample; around 83% occur only once, and more than 1.2% lies in the top ten. The TCR comes from an adult with an advanced solid tumor such as melanoma, head and neck, liver or kidney cancer. Specimen: CD4+ or CD8+ T cells sorted from blood, collected in a trial of the OX40 agonist ivuxolimab. This sequence joins TRBV9 and TRBJ2-2; D not resolved. The CDR3 DNA reads TGTGCCAGCAGCGTAAATACCGGGGAGCTGTTTTTT. It is translated as CASSVNTGELFF.